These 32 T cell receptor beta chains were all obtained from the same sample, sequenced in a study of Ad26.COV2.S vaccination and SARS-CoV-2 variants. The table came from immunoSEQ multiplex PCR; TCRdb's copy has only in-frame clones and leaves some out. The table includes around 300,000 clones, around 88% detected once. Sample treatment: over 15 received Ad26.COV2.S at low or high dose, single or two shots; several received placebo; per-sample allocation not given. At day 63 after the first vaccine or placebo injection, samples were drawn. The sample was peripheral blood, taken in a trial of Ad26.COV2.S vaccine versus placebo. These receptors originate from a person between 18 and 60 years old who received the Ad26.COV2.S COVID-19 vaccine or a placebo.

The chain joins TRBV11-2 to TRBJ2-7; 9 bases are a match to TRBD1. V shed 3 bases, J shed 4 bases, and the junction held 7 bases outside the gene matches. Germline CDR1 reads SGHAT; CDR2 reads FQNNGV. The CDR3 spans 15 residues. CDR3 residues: CASSFLMGQGYEQYF. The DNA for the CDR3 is TGTGCCAGCAGCTTTTTAATGGGACAGGGATACGAGCAGTACTTC.

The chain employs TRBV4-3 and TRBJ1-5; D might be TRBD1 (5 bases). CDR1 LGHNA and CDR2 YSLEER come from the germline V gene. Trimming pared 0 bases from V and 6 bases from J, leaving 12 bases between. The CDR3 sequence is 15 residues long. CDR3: CASSQDWGGGQPQHF. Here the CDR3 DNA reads TGCGCCAGCAGCCAAGATTGGGGGGGAGGTCAGCCCCAGCATTTT.

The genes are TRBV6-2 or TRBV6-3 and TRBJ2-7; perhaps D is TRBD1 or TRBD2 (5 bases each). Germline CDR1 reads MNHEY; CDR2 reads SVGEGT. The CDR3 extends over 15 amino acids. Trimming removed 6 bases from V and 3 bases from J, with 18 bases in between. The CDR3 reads CASSPPADNLYEQYF. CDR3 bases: TGTGCCAGCAGCCCTCCAGCGGACAACCTCTACGAGCAGTACTTC.

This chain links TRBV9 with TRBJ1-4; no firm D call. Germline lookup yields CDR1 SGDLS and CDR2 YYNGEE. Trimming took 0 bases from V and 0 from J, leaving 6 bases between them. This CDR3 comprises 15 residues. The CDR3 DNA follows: TGTGCCAGCAGCGTAGGACATGCAACTAATGAAAAACTGTTTTTT. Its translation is CASSVGHATNEKLFF.

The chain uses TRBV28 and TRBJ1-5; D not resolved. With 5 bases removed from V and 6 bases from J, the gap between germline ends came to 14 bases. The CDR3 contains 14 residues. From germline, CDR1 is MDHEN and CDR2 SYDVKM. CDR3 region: CASSPWVRSQPQHF. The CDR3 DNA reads TGTGCCAGCAGTCCATGGGTGAGGAGTCAGCCCCAGCATTTT.

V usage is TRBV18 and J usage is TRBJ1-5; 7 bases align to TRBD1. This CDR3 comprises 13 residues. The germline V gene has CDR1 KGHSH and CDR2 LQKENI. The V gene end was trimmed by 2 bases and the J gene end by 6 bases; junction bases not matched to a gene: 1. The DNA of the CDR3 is TGTGCCAGCTCACCAGGGGACAGTCAGCCCCAGCATTTT. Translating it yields CASSPGDSQPQHF. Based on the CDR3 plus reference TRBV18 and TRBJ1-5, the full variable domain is NAGVMQNPRHLVRRRGQEARLRCSPMKGHSHVYWYRQLPEEGLKFMVYLQKENIIDESGMPKERFSAEFPKEGPSILRIQQVVRGDSAAYFCASSPGDSQPQHFGDGTRLSIL.

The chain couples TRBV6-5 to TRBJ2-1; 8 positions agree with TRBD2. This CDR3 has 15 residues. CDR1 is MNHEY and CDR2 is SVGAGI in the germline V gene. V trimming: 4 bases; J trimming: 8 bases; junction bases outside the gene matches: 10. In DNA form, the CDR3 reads TGTGCCAGCAGTTCCGGGGGGGGCCCTGTGGATGAGCAGTTCTTC. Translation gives CASSSGGGPVDEQFF.

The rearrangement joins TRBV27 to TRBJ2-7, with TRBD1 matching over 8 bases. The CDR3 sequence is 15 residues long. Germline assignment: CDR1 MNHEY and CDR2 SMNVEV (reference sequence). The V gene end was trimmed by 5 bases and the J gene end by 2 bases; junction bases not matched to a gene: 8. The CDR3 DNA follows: TGTGCCAGCAGTCTTCCGGGACAGGCTCCCTACGAGCAGTACTTC. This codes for CASSLPGQAPYEQYF.

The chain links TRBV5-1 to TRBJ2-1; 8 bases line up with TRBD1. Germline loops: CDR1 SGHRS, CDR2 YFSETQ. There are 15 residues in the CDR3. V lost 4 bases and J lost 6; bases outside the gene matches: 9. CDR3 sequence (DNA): TGCGCCAGCAGCCCCGGACAGGGTCTGGGCAATGAGCAGTTCTTC. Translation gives CASSPGQGLGNEQFF.

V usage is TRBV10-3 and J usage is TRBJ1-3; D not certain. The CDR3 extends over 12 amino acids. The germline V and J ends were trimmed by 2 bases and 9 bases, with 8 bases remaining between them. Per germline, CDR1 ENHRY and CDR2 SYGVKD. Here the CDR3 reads CAISEGNPTIYF. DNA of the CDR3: TGTGCCATCAGTGAGGGGAACCCCACCATATATTTT.

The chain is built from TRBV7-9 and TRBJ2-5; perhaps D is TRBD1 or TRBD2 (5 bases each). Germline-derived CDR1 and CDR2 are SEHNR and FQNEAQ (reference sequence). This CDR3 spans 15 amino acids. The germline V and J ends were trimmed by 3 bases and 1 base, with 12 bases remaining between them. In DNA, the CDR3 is TGTGCCAGCAGCTTGTTGTCTGGGACCCAAGAGACCCAGTACTTC. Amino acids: CASSLLSGTQETQYF. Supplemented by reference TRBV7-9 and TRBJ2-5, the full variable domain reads DTGVSQNPRHKITKRGQNVTFRCDPISEHNRLYWYRQTLGQGPEFLTYFQNEAQLEKSRLLSDRFSAERPKGSFSTLEIQRTEQGDSAMYLCASSLLSGTQETQYFGPGTRLLVL.

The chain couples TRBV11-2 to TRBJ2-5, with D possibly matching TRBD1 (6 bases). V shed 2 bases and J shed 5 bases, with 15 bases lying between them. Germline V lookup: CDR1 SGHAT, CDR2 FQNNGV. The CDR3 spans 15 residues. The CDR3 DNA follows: TGTGCCAGCAGCTTAAATACAGGGTCCGGGGAGACCCAGTACTTC. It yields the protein CASSLNTGSGETQYF.

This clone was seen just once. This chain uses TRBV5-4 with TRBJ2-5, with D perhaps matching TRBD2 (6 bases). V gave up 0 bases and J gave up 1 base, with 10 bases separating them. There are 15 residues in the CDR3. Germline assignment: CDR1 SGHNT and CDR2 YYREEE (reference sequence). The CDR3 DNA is TGTGCCAGCAGCTTGGGCGGGAACCGCCAAGAGACCCAGTACTTC. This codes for CASSLGGNRQETQYF.

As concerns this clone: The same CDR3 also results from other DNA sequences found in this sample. This chain's CDR3 is CAISESTGTDTQYF. The CDR3 coding sequence is TGTGCCATCAGTGAGTCGACAGGCACAGATACGCAGTATTTT. This rearrangement joins TRBV10-3 to TRBJ2-3, with D possibly TRBD1 on 5 matching bases. Germline-derived CDR1 and CDR2 are ENHRY and SYGVKD. V gave up 0 bases and J gave up 1 base, with 5 bases separating them. The CDR3 loop spans 14 amino acids.

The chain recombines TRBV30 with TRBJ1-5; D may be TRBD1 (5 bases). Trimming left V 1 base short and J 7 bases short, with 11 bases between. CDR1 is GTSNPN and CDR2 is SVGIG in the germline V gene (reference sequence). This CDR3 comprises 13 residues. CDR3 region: CAWSGGGLQPQHF. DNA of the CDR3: TGTGCCTGGAGTGGCGGGGGGTTACAGCCCCAGCATTTT.

The DNA for the CDR3 is TGTGCCATCAGCTTTGGACTAGCGGAGAGCTCCTACGAGCAGTACTTC. It specifies CAISFGLAESSYEQYF. The V gene is TRBV10-3, the J gene TRBJ2-7; TRBD2 matches 10 bases. Germline CDR1 ENHRY, CDR2 SYGVKD. V shed 6 bases, J shed 0 bases, and the junction held 8 bases outside the gene matches. The CDR3 runs to 16 residues.

Here the CDR3 reads CASREQGQETQYF. The CDR3 DNA reads as TGCGCCAGCAGGGAACAGGGCCAAGAGACCCAGTACTTC. This chain joins TRBV10-1 and TRBJ2-5; maybe TRBD1 (6 bases). The germline V and J ends were trimmed by 6 bases and 1 base, with 9 bases remaining between them. Germline loops: CDR1 WNHNN, CDR2 SYGVQD (reference sequence). CDR3 length equals 13 residues.

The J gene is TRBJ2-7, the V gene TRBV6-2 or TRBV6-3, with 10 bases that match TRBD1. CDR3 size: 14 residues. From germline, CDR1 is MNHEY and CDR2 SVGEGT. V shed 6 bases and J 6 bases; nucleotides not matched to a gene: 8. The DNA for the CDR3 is TGTGCCAGCAGCCCTAGGACAGGGGGGTCCGAGCAGTACTTC. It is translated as CASSPRTGGSEQYF.

The CDR3 nucleotides read TGTGCCACCATCCGGTCGGGACACCTGAACACTGAAGCTTTCTTT. This encodes CATIRSGHLNTEAFF. The V and J genes are TRBV2 and TRBJ1-1; maybe TRBD1 (6 bases). Germline lookup yields CDR1 SNHLY and CDR2 FYNNEI. The germline V and J ends were trimmed by 10 bases and 0 bases, with 18 bases remaining between them. CDR3 length: 15 amino acids.

The CDR3 DNA reads TGTGCCAGCAGTTTGAGCCGGCCTTCACCCCTCCACTTT. Its protein is CASSLSRPSPLHF. The chain is built from TRBV28 and TRBJ1-6; D gene ambiguous. CDR1 is MDHEN, CDR2 SYDVKM, per germline. The CDR3 has 13 amino acids. Trimming pared 3 bases from V and 9 bases from J, leaving 9 bases between. Filled out from reference TRBV28 and TRBJ1-6, the complete variable domain reads DVKVTQSSRYLVKRTGEKVFLECVQDMDHENMFWYRQDPGLGLRLIYFSYDVKMKEKGDIPEGYSVSREKKERFSLILESASTNQTSMYLCASSLSRPSPLHFGNGTRLTVT.

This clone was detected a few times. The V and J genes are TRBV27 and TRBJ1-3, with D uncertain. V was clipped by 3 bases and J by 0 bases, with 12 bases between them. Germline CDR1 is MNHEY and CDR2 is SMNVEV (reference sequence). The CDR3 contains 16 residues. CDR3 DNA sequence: TGTGCCAGCAGTTTTTTTGGGGAAGACTCTGGAAACACCATATATTTT. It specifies CASSFFGEDSGNTIYF.

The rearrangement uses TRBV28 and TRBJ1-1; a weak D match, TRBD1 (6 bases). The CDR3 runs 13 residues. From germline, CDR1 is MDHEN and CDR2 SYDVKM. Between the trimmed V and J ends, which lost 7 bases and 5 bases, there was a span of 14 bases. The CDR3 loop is CASIKGGATEAFF. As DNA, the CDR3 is TGTGCCAGCATAAAGGGGGGGGCGACTGAAGCTTTCTTT. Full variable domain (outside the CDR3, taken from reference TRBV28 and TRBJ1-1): DVKVTQSSRYLVKRTGEKVFLECVQDMDHENMFWYRQDPGLGLRLIYFSYDVKMKEKGDIPEGYSVSREKKERFSLILESASTNQTSMYLCASIKGGATEAFFGQGTRLTVV.

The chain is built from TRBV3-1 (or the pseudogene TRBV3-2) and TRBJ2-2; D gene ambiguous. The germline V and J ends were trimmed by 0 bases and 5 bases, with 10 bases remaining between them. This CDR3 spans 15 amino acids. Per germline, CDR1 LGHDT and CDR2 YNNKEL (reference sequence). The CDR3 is CASSQDYLQTGELFF. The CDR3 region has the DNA TGTGCCAGCAGCCAAGATTACCTTCAAACCGGGGAGCTGTTTTTT.

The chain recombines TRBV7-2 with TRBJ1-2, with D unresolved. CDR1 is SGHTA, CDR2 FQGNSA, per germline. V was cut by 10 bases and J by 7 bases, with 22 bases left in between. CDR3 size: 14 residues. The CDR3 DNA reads TGTGCCACTCAGCCCGAGCTGTGGGGTGGTGGCTACACCTTC. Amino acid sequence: CATQPELWGGGYTF.

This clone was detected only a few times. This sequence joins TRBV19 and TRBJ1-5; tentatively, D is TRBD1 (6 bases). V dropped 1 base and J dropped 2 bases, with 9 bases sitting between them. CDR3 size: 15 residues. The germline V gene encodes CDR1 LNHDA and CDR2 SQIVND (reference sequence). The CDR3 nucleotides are TGTGCCAGTAGTATAGCAGGGGCCGGCAATCAGCCCCAGCATTTT. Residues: CASSIAGAGNQPQHF.

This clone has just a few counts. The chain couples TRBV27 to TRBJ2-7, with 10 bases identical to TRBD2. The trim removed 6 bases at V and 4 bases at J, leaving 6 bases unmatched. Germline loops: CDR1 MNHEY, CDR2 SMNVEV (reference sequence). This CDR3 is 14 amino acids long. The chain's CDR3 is CASSRTSGRYEQYF. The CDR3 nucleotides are TGTGCCAGCAGCCGGACTAGCGGAAGGTACGAGCAGTACTTC.

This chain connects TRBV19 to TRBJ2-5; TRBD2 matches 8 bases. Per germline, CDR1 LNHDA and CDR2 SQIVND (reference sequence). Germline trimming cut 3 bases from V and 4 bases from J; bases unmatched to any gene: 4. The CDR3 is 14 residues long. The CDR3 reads CASSITLAAETQYF. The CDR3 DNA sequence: TGTGCCAGTAGTATCACACTAGCGGCAGAGACCCAGTACTTC. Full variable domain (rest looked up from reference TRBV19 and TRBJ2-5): DGGITQSPKYLFRKEGQNVTLSCEQNLNHDAMYWYRQDPGQGLRLIYYSQIVNDFQKGDIAEGYSVSREKKESFPLTVTSAQKNPTAFYLCASSITLAAETQYFGPGTRLLVL.

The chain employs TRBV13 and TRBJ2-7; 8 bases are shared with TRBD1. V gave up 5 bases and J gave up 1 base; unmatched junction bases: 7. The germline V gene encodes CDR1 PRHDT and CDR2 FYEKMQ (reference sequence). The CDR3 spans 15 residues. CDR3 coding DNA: TGTGCCAGCAGCACATCGGACAGGGAATCCTACGAGCAGTACTTC. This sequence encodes CASSTSDRESYEQYF.

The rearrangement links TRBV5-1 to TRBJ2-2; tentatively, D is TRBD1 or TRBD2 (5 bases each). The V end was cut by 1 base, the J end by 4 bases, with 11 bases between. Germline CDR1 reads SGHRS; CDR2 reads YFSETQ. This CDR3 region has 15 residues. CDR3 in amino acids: CASSLSQAGTGELFF. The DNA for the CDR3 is TGCGCCAGCAGCTTGTCACAGGCGGGCACCGGGGAGCTGTTTTTT.

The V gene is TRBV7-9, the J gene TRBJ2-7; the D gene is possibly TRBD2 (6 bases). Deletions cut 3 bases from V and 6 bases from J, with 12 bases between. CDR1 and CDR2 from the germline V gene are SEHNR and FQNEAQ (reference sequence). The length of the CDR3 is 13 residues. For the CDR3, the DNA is TGTGCCAGCAGCTTCCGACTAGTCCCCGAGCAGTACTTC. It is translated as CASSFRLVPEQYF.

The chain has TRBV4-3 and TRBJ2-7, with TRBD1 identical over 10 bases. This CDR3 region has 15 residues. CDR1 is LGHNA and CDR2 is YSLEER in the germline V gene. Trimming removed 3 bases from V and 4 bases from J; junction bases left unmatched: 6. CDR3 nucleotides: TGCGCCAGCAGCCAGAGACAGGGGGCGCGGTACGAGCAGTACTTC. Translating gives CASSQRQGARYEQYF.

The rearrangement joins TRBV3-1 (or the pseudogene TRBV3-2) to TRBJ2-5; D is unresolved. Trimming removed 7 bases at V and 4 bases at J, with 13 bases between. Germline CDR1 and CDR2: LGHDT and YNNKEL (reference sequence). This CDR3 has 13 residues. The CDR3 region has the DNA TGTGCCAGCATAGGGCAGTTGTCAGAGACCCAGTACTTC. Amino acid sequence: CASIGQLSETQYF.